This note documents a single T cell receptor (beta chain) sequence. Here immunoSEQ multiplex PCR was the method, and the copy in TCRdb shows in-frame clones only, minus some. The repertoire holds approximately 100,000 clones, with 80% to 90% as singletons. This entry belongs to a study of T cell responses to AZD1222 COVID-19 vaccine. Deletions cut 0 bases from V and 4 bases from J, with 19 bases between. There are 18 residues in the CDR3. Germline values: CDR1 LGHDT, CDR2 YNNKEL (reference sequence). The sequence was obtained from an adult who received the AZD1222 COVID-19 vaccine. This specimen consisted of peripheral blood, obtained 28 days after the second AZD1222 dose. V is TRBV3-1 (or the pseudogene TRBV3-2) and J is TRBJ1-3; no reliable D call. CDR3 in amino acids: CASSQEGDAGRGGNTIYF. CDR3 nucleotide sequence: TGTGCCAGCAGCCAAGAGGGAGACGCCGGGCGAGGAGGAAACACCATATATTTT.